The present entry profiles one TCR beta chain with its context. After constant-region reverse-primer amplification, full-length variable regions underwent semi-nested PCR with Nested Universal Primer A. Each CDR3 protein gets one entry after TCRdb re-called the 5' RACE reads with MiXCR. Among about 60,000 distinct CDR3 sequences, around 30% were seen once, and the ten largest hold 2% to 2.5%. CDR1 and CDR2 from the germline V gene are SGHRS and YFSETQ. V was clipped by 4 bases and J by 7 bases, with 12 bases between them. The CDR3 loop spans 13 amino acids. V gene TRBV5-1 combines with J gene TRBJ1-5; maybe TRBD1 (5 bases). The receptor was isolated from a female donor with breast cancer. Sequencing was carried out using tumor-infiltrating naive CD4+ T cells sorted from the breast tumor. Subset denoted: naive CD4+ T cells, CD4+CD45RA+CD25-. CDR3: CASSPTRGQPQHF. In DNA form, the CDR3 reads TGCGCCAGCAGCCCGACAAGGGGCCAGCCCCAGCATTTT. The variable domain in full, with the rest retrieved from reference TRBV5-1 and TRBJ1-5, is KAGVTQTPRYLIKTRGQQVTLSCSPISGHRSVSWYQQTPGQGLQFLFEYFSETQRNKGNFPGRFSGRQFSNSRSEMNVSTLELGDSALYLCASSPTRGQPQHFGDGTRLSIL.